This TCR beta chain was sequenced for a study of blood T cells in healthy people across ages. Study-wide points: It was held that diversity estimates obtained from one million T cells represented underestimates. Per million T cells, TCR beta diversity dropped roughly linearly as age increased.

PCR was performed a second time for about 7 to 12 cycles using a sample-barcoded 5' primer and a J-beta primer mix. MiXCR, applied by TCRdb to the 5' RACE reads, yields one record per CDR3 protein. In the table there are about a million distinct CDR3 sequences, roughly 50% of which are singletons. This CDR3 is 15 amino acids long. After removal of 9 bases from V and 4 bases from J, the junction contained 12 bases not matched to a gene. This clonotype showed up just a few times. Its antigen remains unidentified. The receptor was isolated from a woman aged 55-75 years in good health. Material: blood. The chain uses TRBV12-3 or TRBV12-4 and TRBJ1-2; 9 nucleotides agree with TRBD1. The CDR3 bases are TGTGCCAGTATGAAACAGGGGGCGCGCGTCTATGGCTACACCTTC. Its protein is CASMKQGARVYGYTF.